This T cell receptor beta chain is from a study of blood T cell repertoires in COVID-19. Study-wide context: From the United States, Italy and Spain came samples of acute and convalescent COVID-19. PBMCs, B-cell-depleted T cells, or T cells were the source of the cDNA or gDNA that made up the material.

In the original workflow: Scientists estimated how many nucleated cells there were by amplifying reference gene primers. The data were produced by immunoSEQ multiplex PCR, yet TCRdb's version contains in-frame clones alone and is incomplete. That table is the source of V, J and clone size, and D and trimming were worked out from the DNA. The sample carries roughly 300,000 clones, over 70% recorded once. The CDR3 spans 16 residues. V was shortened by 0 bases and J by 13 bases, with 19 bases between the two germline ends. CDR1 and CDR2 (germline): MNHEY, SMNVEV (reference sequence). Sequenced sample: peripheral blood. The gene calls are TRBV27 and TRBJ1-6; the D gene is possibly TRBD1 (6 bases). The TCR comes from a woman aged 40 to 49 who had recovered from COVID-19. The CDR3 here is CASSLSIGQYAFPLHF. DNA for the CDR3: TGTGCCAGCAGTTTATCCATAGGACAGTATGCTTTTCCCCTCCACTTT.